Presented here are 9 T cell receptor beta chains from one specimen sequenced in a study of T cells after yellow fever vaccination. MiXCR was run by TCRdb on the 5' RACE reads, yielding one entry per CDR3 protein. The table records about 69,000 distinct CDR3 sequences, approximately 5% of them present only once. Sequencing was performed on CD4+ T cells sorted from PBMCs, taken around 16 days after the first yellow fever vaccination. The receptors stem from a young man who received the YFV17D yellow fever vaccine.

This clonotype occurred many times. V usage is TRBV12-3 or TRBV12-4 and J usage is TRBJ1-5, with D tentatively TRBD1 (6 bases). Trimming stripped 4 bases from V and 7 bases from J, with 11 bases between. The CDR3 is 13 amino acids. The CDR3 sequence is CASSYRERQPQHF. CDR3 in DNA: TGTGCCAGCAGTTACAGGGAGAGGCAGCCCCAGCATTTT.

This clonotype was observed many times. V is TRBV5-5 and J is TRBJ1-3, with a tentative D call TRBD1 (6 bases). The CDR3 extends over 15 amino acids. Per the germline V gene, CDR1 is SGHKS and CDR2 is YYEKEE (reference sequence). Trimming shortened V by 4 bases and J by 1 base, and 12 bases separated the two germline ends. The DNA of the CDR3 is TGTGCCAGCAGCCCCGACCAGGGGTCTGGAAACACCATATATTTT. This translates into CASSPDQGSGNTIYF. Together with reference TRBV5-5 and TRBJ1-3, the CDR3 gives the full variable domain: DAGVTQSPTHLIKTRGQQVTLRCSPISGHKSVSWYQQVLGQGPQFIFQYYEKEERGRGNFPDRFSARQFPNYSSELNVNALLLGDSALYLCASSPDQGSGNTIYFGEGSWLTVV.

This clonotype was seen ten or more times. The chain links TRBV20-1 to TRBJ1-2; D is possibly TRBD1 (6 bases). The CDR3 is 14 amino acids. CDR1 is DFQATT, CDR2 SNEGSKA, per germline (reference sequence). V lost 3 bases, J lost 8 bases, and 19 bases lay in between. The CDR3 protein is CSARTGKGVLGYTF. The CDR3 DNA follows: TGCAGTGCTAGGACGGGAAAGGGGGTGTTAGGCTACACCTTC.

This clonotype occurred many times. The chain employs TRBV6-2 or TRBV6-3 and TRBJ2-1, with a weak D call TRBD1 (6 bases). CDR3 length: 18 amino acids. V dropped 5 bases and J dropped 7 bases, with 27 bases sitting between them. The V gene's germline CDR1 is MNHEY and CDR2 SVGEGT. This CDR3 is CASSPLPGRGKFTNEQFF. Here the CDR3 DNA reads TGTGCCAGCAGTCCCCTTCCGGGCAGGGGTAAATTTACAAATGAGCAGTTCTTC.

In its sample, this clonotype was seen many times. The chain carries TRBV2 and TRBJ2-3; D not certain. Trimming shortened V by 3 bases and J by 5 bases, and 9 bases separated the two germline ends. The CDR3 runs 13 residues. Looked up from germline, CDR1 is SNHLY and CDR2 is FYNNEI. CDR3 coding DNA: TGTGCCAGCAGTGATGGTTTTGGAGATACGCAGTATTTT. Amino acids: CASSDGFGDTQYF. Full variable domain (remainder filled in from reference TRBV2 and TRBJ2-3): EPEVTQTPSHQVTQMGQEVILRCVPISNHLYFYWYRQILGQKVEFLVSFYNNEISEKSEIFDDQFSVERPDGSNFTLKIRSTKLEDSAMYFCASSDGFGDTQYFGPGTRLTVL.

This clonotype was seen repeatedly, ten times or more. In DNA, the CDR3 is TGTGCCAGCACCCTAAGGGGGCCCAATGAGCAGTTCTTC. The encoded protein is CASTLRGPNEQFF. V is TRBV21-1 and J is TRBJ2-1; the table assigns TRBD1, which was not confirmed against the DNA. TRBV21-1 is an annotated pseudogene. CDR3 length: 13 residues.

This clonotype was observed a few times. The rearrangement links TRBV27 to TRBJ2-3; TRBD2 aligns across 8 bases. The CDR3 is 15 amino acids. J lost 2 bases, V lost 6 bases, and 7 bases had no gene match. Germline CDR1 and CDR2: MNHEY and SMNVEV (reference sequence). The CDR3 DNA sequence: TGTGCCAGCAGAGCAATAGCGGGGTACACAGATACGCAGTATTTT. Its protein product is CASRAIAGYTDTQYF.

This clonotype has at least ten counts. The V gene is TRBV29-1, the J gene TRBJ2-1, with a possible D match to TRBD1 (5 bases). CDR3 length: 11 residues. CDR1 is SQVTM, CDR2 ANQGSEA, per germline. Trimming took 6 bases from V and 6 from J, leaving 9 bases between them. CDR3 coding DNA: TGCAGCGTATCCAGGGCCAATGAGCAGTTCTTC. It encodes CSVSRANEQFF.

There are many counts of this clonotype. The genes are TRBV7-2 and TRBJ2-7; D is undetermined. The CDR3 runs 12 residues. Germline values: CDR1 SGHTA, CDR2 FQGNSA. The V and J ends lost 6 bases and 4 bases respectively, with 10 bases between them. The CDR3 region is CASSPDPYEQYF. In DNA, the CDR3 is TGTGCCAGCAGTCCTGATCCTTACGAGCAGTACTTC.